This T cell receptor (beta chain) originates from a study of T cells in Graves' hyperthyroidism and ophthalmopathy. Points from the study as a whole: Ophthalmopathy, as predicted by the model, came a median approximately 6.5 months after the prediction.

With respect to this clonotype: Antigen unknown.

Amplification of TCR beta CDR3 regions used RNA as the template. An initial round of RT-PCR targeting the TCR CDR3 relied on the HTBI primer set. TCRdb passed the multiplex PCR reads through MiXCR, listing each CDR3 protein once. This table has 75,000 to 100,000 distinct CDR3 sequences, over 50% appearing once. Trimming removed 3 bases from V and 4 bases from J; junction bases left unmatched: 15. The CDR3 consists of 18 residues. Germline CDR1 and CDR2: SEHNR and FQNEAQ (reference sequence). The rearrangement uses TRBV7-9 and TRBJ2-7, with 10 positions matching TRBD1. This TCR was recovered from a middle-aged woman with Graves' hyperthyroidism. Sample: blood. This chain's CDR3 is CASSFDRGRISLNYEQYF. The CDR3 DNA reads as TGTGCCAGCAGCTTTGACAGGGGGCGAATTAGCCTAAATTACGAGCAGTACTTC.